The 32 T cell receptor beta chains reported below all come from one sample, sequenced in a study of blood T cell repertoires in COVID-19. The protocol was immunoSEQ multiplex PCR, while the TCRdb copy is restricted to in-frame clones and leaves out a portion. The table records around 250,000 clones, 75% to 90% of them present only once. The sequencing sample was made of PBMCs or T cells enriched from blood (not recorded which). These receptors originate from a man aged 50 or older who had been exposed to COVID-19.

The chain employs TRBV5-4 and TRBJ1-6; 7 bases fit TRBD1. In germline, CDR1 is SGHNT, CDR2 YYREEE (reference sequence). This CDR3 is 14 amino acids long. The J segment lost 9 bases and the V segment lost 3 bases, leaving 6 bases of the junction unmatched. The CDR3 DNA reads as TGTGCCAGCAGCTCTGACAGGGTCGGTTCACCCCTCCACTTT. As protein: CASSSDRVGSPLHF.

This sequence joins TRBV5-5 and TRBJ2-3; the D is unclear. V was trimmed by 0 bases and J by 0 bases, leaving 5 bases between them. Germline CDR1 reads SGHKS; CDR2 reads YYEKEE (reference sequence). CDR3 length equals 14 residues. The CDR3 sequence: CASSLGESTDTQYF. CDR3 coding DNA: TGTGCCAGCAGCTTGGGAGAAAGCACAGATACGCAGTATTTT.

The gene calls are TRBV11-2 and TRBJ1-1; 7 bases match TRBD1. The CDR3 consists of 15 residues. CDR1 SGHAT and CDR2 FQNNGV come from the germline V gene. J was trimmed by 4 bases and V by 6 bases; bases with no gene match: 11. The CDR3 coding sequence is TGTGCCAGCAGTCAGACAGACAGGGCATCCACTGAAGCTTTCTTT. Residues: CASSQTDRASTEAFF. Full variable domain (missing parts from reference TRBV11-2 and TRBJ1-1): EAGVAQSPRYKIIEKRQSVAFWCNPISGHATLYWYQQILGQGPKLLIQFQNNGVVDDSQLPKDRFSAERLKGVDSTLKIQPAKLEDSAVYLCASSQTDRASTEAFFGQGTRLTVV.

The chain is built from TRBV3-1 (or the pseudogene TRBV3-2) and TRBJ1-5, with 8 bases aligning to TRBD1. V gave up 1 base and J gave up 2 bases; unmatched junction bases: 4. The CDR3 spans 16 residues. Germline V gene data show CDR1 as LGHDT and CDR2 as YNNKEL (reference sequence). The CDR3 DNA sequence: TGTGCCAGCAGCCAAGGGACAGGGCATGGCAATCAGCCCCAGCATTTT. Translation gives CASSQGTGHGNQPQHF.

CDR3 coding DNA: TGTGCCAGCAGCTTGGGACAGTTATCCTACGAGCAGTACTTC. Protein: CASSLGQLSYEQYF. The V and J genes are TRBV6-5 and TRBJ2-7; 7 bases line up with TRBD1. The CDR3 totals 14 residues. Germline V gene lookup returns CDR1 MNHEY and CDR2 SVGAGI. V trimming: 6 bases; J trimming: 1 base; junction bases outside the gene matches: 6.

The chain carries TRBV7-9 and TRBJ1-1; 8 bases agree with TRBD1. With 5 bases clipped from V and 5 bases from J, the junction kept 13 bases outside the gene matches. The CDR3 runs to 16 residues. The germline gives CDR1 SEHNR, CDR2 FQNEAQ (reference sequence). CDR3 region: CASSPRPTGVGTEAFF. The CDR3 nucleotides are TGTGCCAGCAGCCCGCGTCCGACAGGGGTTGGTACTGAAGCTTTCTTT.

This chain links TRBV28 with TRBJ2-1; 13 bases fit TRBD2. Unmatched junction bases numbered 12, after V lost 3 bases and J lost 7 bases. The CDR3 is made up of 18 amino acids. Germline assignment: CDR1 MDHEN and CDR2 SYDVKM. Here the CDR3 reads CASSLRTSGSLWGNEQFF. The DNA for the CDR3 is TGTGCCAGCAGTTTGCGGACTAGCGGGAGTCTGTGGGGAAATGAGCAGTTCTTC. The variable domain in full, with the rest retrieved from reference TRBV28 and TRBJ2-1, is DVKVTQSSRYLVKRTGEKVFLECVQDMDHENMFWYRQDPGLGLRLIYFSYDVKMKEKGDIPEGYSVSREKKERFSLILESASTNQTSMYLCASSLRTSGSLWGNEQFFGPGTRLTVL.

The V and J genes are TRBV5-1 and TRBJ1-2; 10 positions agree with TRBD1. In germline, CDR1 is SGHRS, CDR2 YFSETQ. CDR3 length equals 14 residues. V was clipped by 3 bases and J by 1 base; unmatched bases: 0. The CDR3 bases are TGCGCCAGCAGCTGGGACAGGGGTAACTATGGCTACACCTTC. It encodes CASSWDRGNYGYTF.

The J gene is TRBJ2-7, the V gene TRBV28; D remains ambiguous. This CDR3 contains 11 residues. Trimming removed 7 bases from V and 0 bases from J, with 4 bases in between. The germline V gene has CDR1 MDHEN and CDR2 SYDVKM. DNA for the CDR3: TGTGCCAGCAAGAGCTCCTACGAGCAGTACTTC. This sequence encodes CASKSSYEQYF.

Written as DNA, the CDR3 is TGCGCCAGCAGTGACCCACGTCAGGGGGAGGTTGATGAAGCTTTCTTT. It encodes CASSDPRQGEVDEAFF. The chain carries TRBV10-1 and TRBJ1-1; 7 nucleotides align to TRBD1. In germline, CDR1 is WNHNN, CDR2 SYGVQD (reference sequence). Losses at the gene ends were 3 bases for V and 7 bases for J; bases not matched to a gene: 14. The CDR3 totals 16 residues.

V usage is TRBV5-8 and J usage is TRBJ1-5; 8 nucleotides line up with TRBD1. The CDR3 loop spans 15 amino acids. Trimming at V came to 4 bases and at J to 3 bases, leaving 6 bases not matched to a gene. CDR1 and CDR2 from the germline V gene are SGHTS and YDEGEE. CDR3 nucleotide sequence: TGTGCCAGCAGCCCAGGGACAGGTCCCAATCAGCCCCAGCATTTT. Protein product: CASSPGTGPNQPQHF.

This chain uses TRBV2 with TRBJ1-5; D ambiguous. The germline V gene encodes CDR1 SNHLY and CDR2 FYNNEI. The ends were cut back, 6 bases at V and 0 bases at J, with 6 bases in the middle. This CDR3 has 13 amino acids. The CDR3 loop reads CASRTDSNQPQHF. The CDR3 DNA reads TGTGCCAGCAGAACAGATAGCAATCAGCCCCAGCATTTT.

This clone was seen more than once but under ten times. The chain recombines TRBV5-8 with TRBJ2-2; 8 bases align to TRBD2. There are 17 residues in the CDR3. After removal of 0 bases from V and 4 bases from J, the junction contained 8 bases not matched to a gene. CDR1 is SGHTS and CDR2 is YDEGEE in the germline V gene. The CDR3 DNA reads as TGTGCCAGCAGCTTGGCCGCCGGGAGGGCCTTCACCGGGGAGCTGTTTTTT. The encoded protein is CASSLAAGRAFTGELFF.

The chain uses TRBV4-1 and TRBJ1-6; 10 bases agree with TRBD1. The V gene end was trimmed by 1 base and the J gene end by 14 bases; junction bases not matched to a gene: 8. The CDR3 has 15 amino acids. Per the germline V gene, CDR1 is MGHRA and CDR2 is YSYEKL. This chain's CDR3 is CASSQAGQGSESLHF. The CDR3 DNA is TGCGCCAGCAGCCAAGCGGGACAGGGGTCCGAGTCCCTCCACTTT.

The gene calls are TRBV5-6 and TRBJ1-2; perhaps TRBD1 as D (5 bases). Per germline, CDR1 SGHDT and CDR2 YYEEEE. There are 14 residues in the CDR3. Between the trimmed V and J ends, which lost 1 base and 3 bases, there was a span of 10 bases. The CDR3 region has the DNA TGTGCCAGCAGCTTGTGGGCGACAGACTATGGCTACACCTTC. Translated: CASSLWATDYGYTF.

This chain links TRBV19 with TRBJ1-6, with 7 bases identical to TRBD1. CDR1 is LNHDA, CDR2 SQIVND, per germline (reference sequence). The CDR3 loop spans 15 amino acids. Unmatched junction bases numbered 6, after V lost 4 bases and J lost 6 bases. The CDR3 nucleotides are TGTGCCAGTAGTAGACGGACAGGTTTTAATTCACCCCTCCACTTT. It translates to CASSRRTGFNSPLHF.

This chain links TRBV2 with TRBJ2-1; 8 nucleotides agree with TRBD1. The CDR3 consists of 15 residues. V was clipped by 5 bases and J by 9 bases; unmatched bases: 12. Germline loops: CDR1 SNHLY, CDR2 FYNNEI. The CDR3 DNA reads TGTGCCAGCAGTTATGACAGGGGCGACGATTCTGAGCAGTTCTTC. It encodes CASSYDRGDDSEQFF.

The gene calls are TRBV27 and TRBJ2-7; weak D call: TRBD1 (5 bases). The length of the CDR3 is 13 residues. V gave up 2 bases and J gave up 6 bases, with 11 bases separating them. CDR1 and CDR2 from the germline V gene are MNHEY and SMNVEV (reference sequence). The chain's CDR3 is CASSLNPQGEQYV. CDR3 bases: TGTGCCAGCAGTTTAAACCCTCAGGGCGAGCAGTACGTC.

V usage is TRBV10-3 and J usage is TRBJ2-7, with TRBD2 identical over 8 bases. The CDR3 totals 12 residues. J was trimmed by 6 bases and V by 3 bases; bases with no gene match: 1. The germline V gene has CDR1 ENHRY and CDR2 SYGVKD. CDR3 region: CAISEAGVEQYF. CDR3 DNA: TGTGCCATCAGTGAAGCGGGGGTCGAGCAGTACTTC.

This chain joins TRBV28 and TRBJ2-7; 9 bases fit TRBD1. The germline V gene encodes CDR1 MDHEN and CDR2 SYDVKM. The trim removed 6 bases at V and 3 bases at J, leaving 9 bases unmatched. CDR3 length equals 15 residues. CDR3 coding DNA: TGTGCCAGCAGGCTACAGGGGGCGGGAAACTACGAGCAGTACGTC. This translates into CASRLQGAGNYEQYV.

V and J are TRBV7-3 and TRBJ1-4; 8 bases are shared with TRBD1. Trimming cost V 5 bases and J 7 bases; bases outside gene matches: 3. The CDR3 has 13 amino acids. Per the germline V gene, CDR1 is SGHTA and CDR2 is FQGTGA. CDR3 nucleotides: TGTGCCAGCAGCCATGACAGGGGTGAAAAACTGTTTTTT. Translated: CASSHDRGEKLFF.

The rearrangement links TRBV13 to TRBJ1-1; D is perhaps TRBD1 (6 bases). V lost 5 bases to trimming and J lost 1 base, with 23 bases between them. CDR1 is PRHDT and CDR2 is FYEKMQ in the germline V gene (reference sequence). This CDR3 spans 18 amino acids. The CDR3 sequence is CASSIKGQIKVGNTEAFF. CDR3 DNA sequence: TGTGCCAGCAGCATAAAGGGACAAATCAAGGTCGGGAACACTGAAGCTTTCTTT.

This rearrangement joins TRBV9 to TRBJ1-4; D not resolved. CDR3 length: 14 amino acids. Germline CDR1 reads SGDLS; CDR2 reads YYNGEE. Deletions cut 3 bases from V and 0 bases from J, with 6 bases between. As DNA, the CDR3 is TGTGCCAGCAGCGCACGCGCAACTAATGAAAAACTGTTTTTT. It specifies CASSARATNEKLFF.

This sequence joins TRBV15 and TRBJ2-1; 8 bases align to TRBD2. Looked up from germline, CDR1 is LNHNV and CDR2 is YYDKDF (reference sequence). The CDR3 totals 16 residues. Trimming at V came to 3 bases and at J to 2 bases, leaving 6 bases not matched to a gene. CDR3 protein: CATSRAPAGAYNEQFF. CDR3 sequence (DNA): TGTGCCACCAGCAGGGCACCAGCGGGAGCCTACAATGAGCAGTTCTTC.

A few counts support this clone. DNA of the CDR3: TGTGCCAGCAGGAATGACAGGGAGGCTGAAGCTTTCTTT. Its protein product is CASRNDREAEAFF. The chain is built from TRBV2 and TRBJ1-1, with 7 bases aligning to TRBD1. The length of the CDR3 is 13 residues. V lost 6 bases, J lost 6 bases, and 7 bases stayed unmatched. CDR1 and CDR2 from the germline V gene are SNHLY and FYNNEI.

This chain links TRBV6-5 with TRBJ1-2, with D possibly matching TRBD1 (6 bases). Trimming took off 6 bases at V and 7 bases at J, with 15 bases between the two ends. The CDR3 loop spans 13 amino acids. CDR1 and CDR2 from the germline V gene are MNHEY and SVGAGI. CDR3 nucleotide sequence: TGTGCCAGCAGCCCACAGGGTGCCGGTGGCTACACCTTC. Translation gives CASSPQGAGGYTF.

The chain couples TRBV2 to TRBJ1-5; D is possibly TRBD1 (5 bases). The CDR3 spans 13 residues. Looked up from germline, CDR1 is SNHLY and CDR2 is FYNNEI. The V end lost 4 bases, the J end lost 11 bases, and 15 bases lay between the germline ends. DNA of the CDR3: TGTGCCAGCAGTGTGGCCCCTGGGGGGGCCCAGCATTTT. It translates to CASSVAPGGAQHF.

The chain is built from TRBV19 and TRBJ2-7; 7 nucleotides align to TRBD1. Trimming removed 5 bases from V and 4 bases from J; junction bases left unmatched: 8. The CDR3 contains 14 residues. Germline CDR1 and CDR2: LNHDA and SQIVND (reference sequence). The CDR3 is CASSEHRGGYEQYF. Written as DNA, the CDR3 is TGTGCCAGTAGTGAGCACAGGGGTGGGTACGAGCAGTACTTC.

This sequence joins TRBV28 and TRBJ1-6; 7 nucleotides line up with TRBD1. This CDR3 is built from 13 residues. Trimming took 10 bases from V and 5 from J; bases not matched to a gene: 5. The germline CDR1 and CDR2 sequences are MDHEN and SYDVKM. In nucleotides, the CDR3 is TGTGCCACCCTGGGACAGAATAATTCACCCCTCCACTTT. It codes for CATLGQNNSPLHF.

The gene calls are TRBV18 and TRBJ1-3; D is possibly TRBD1 (6 bases). Trimming pared 3 bases from V and 8 bases from J, leaving 14 bases between. Germline-derived CDR1 and CDR2 are KGHSH and LQKENI. The CDR3 runs 14 residues. The CDR3 reads CASSPRQAGDTIYF. In DNA, the CDR3 is TGTGCCAGCTCACCCCGACAGGCTGGGGACACCATATATTTT.

CDR3 loop: CASGLEGVDTEAFF. The CDR3 DNA follows: TGTGCTAGTGGTTTAGAGGGGGTGGACACTGAAGCTTTCTTT. The gene calls are TRBV12-5 and TRBJ1-1; possibly TRBD1 for D (6 bases). Per the germline V gene, CDR1 is LGHNT and CDR2 is FRNRAP. CDR3 size: 14 residues. V shed 3 bases and J shed 3 bases, with 11 bases lying between them.

CDR3 sequence: CASSIAGGAKNIQYF. CDR3 nucleotide sequence: TGTGCCAGCAGCATAGCGGGAGGAGCCAAAAACATTCAGTACTTC. The chain is built from TRBV28 and TRBJ2-4, with 10 bases matching TRBD2. Germline trimming cut 6 bases from V and 0 bases from J; bases unmatched to any gene: 2. This CDR3 has 15 residues. Germline assignment: CDR1 MDHEN and CDR2 SYDVKM.